This passage covers 6 T cell receptor beta chains from one sample sequenced in a study of blood T cell repertoires in COVID-19. The data were produced by immunoSEQ multiplex PCR, yet TCRdb's version contains in-frame clones alone and is incomplete. The table records approximately 190,000 clones, approximately 84% of them present only once. The source material was peripheral blood. These receptor sequences come from a woman aged 70-85 years with active or convalescent COVID-19.

This clone was seen once. DNA for the CDR3: TGTGCCAGCAGTTTATCGCTAGCGGGAGACGAGCAGTACTTC. Its protein product is CASSLSLAGDEQYF. The V gene is TRBV27, the J gene TRBJ2-7; 10 nucleotides agree with TRBD2. The CDR3 runs 14 residues. V lost 0 bases, J lost 5 bases, and 1 base stayed unmatched. CDR1 and CDR2 from the germline V gene are MNHEY and SMNVEV (reference sequence).

This clone was recorded once. This CDR3 reads CASSLRAGEDYEQYF. The CDR3 DNA follows: TGCGCCAGCAGCTTGCGAGCGGGAGAGGACTACGAGCAGTACTTC. This sequence joins TRBV5-1 and TRBJ2-7; 8 bases line up with TRBD2. The CDR3 loop spans 15 amino acids. After removal of 1 base from V and 3 bases from J, the junction contained 6 bases not matched to a gene. CDR1 and CDR2 (germline): SGHRS, YFSETQ.

The chain carries TRBV20-1 and TRBJ1-2; D perhaps matches TRBD1 (5 bases). Between the trimmed V and J ends, which lost 3 bases and 2 bases, there was a span of 10 bases. This CDR3 comprises 13 residues. Germline V gene sequence: CDR1 DFQATT, CDR2 SNEGSKA (reference sequence). CDR3 residues: CSASRGGNYGYTF. The DNA for the CDR3 is TGCAGTGCTAGTAGGGGAGGGAACTATGGCTACACCTTC.

This clone has just one count. The CDR3: CASRTGFGGYTF. CDR3 DNA: TGTGCCAGTAGGACAGGGTTTGGTGGCTACACCTTC. The genes are TRBV19 and TRBJ1-2; 7 nucleotides line up with TRBD1. The J segment lost 7 bases and the V segment lost 6 bases, leaving 5 bases of the junction unmatched. The CDR3 length is 12 residues. Germline V lookup: CDR1 LNHDA, CDR2 SQIVND (reference sequence).

The chain couples TRBV10-3 to TRBJ2-7; perhaps TRBD1 as D (6 bases). CDR1 is ENHRY and CDR2 is SYGVKD in the germline V gene. CDR3 length: 12 residues. V lost 3 bases, J lost 7 bases, and 10 bases lay in between. The CDR3 nucleotides read TGTGCCATCAGTGACAGGGGCTTGGAGCAGTACTTC. Translating it yields CAISDRGLEQYF.

This clone turned up a few times. This chain connects TRBV27 to TRBJ2-3; 10 bases map to TRBD2. The CDR3 contains 17 residues. Germline trimming cut 4 bases from V and 1 base from J; bases unmatched to any gene: 8. Germline V CDR1 and CDR2: MNHEY, SMNVEV (reference sequence). The CDR3 DNA is TGTGCCAGCAGTTCCCTAAAACTAGCGGGGCGCACAGATACGCAGTATTTT. Its protein is CASSSLKLAGRTDTQYF.